This TCR beta chain emerged from a study of graft-versus-host responses after intestinal transplantation. As to this clone: What it binds is not known.

Points from the study as a whole: Detected in recipient marrow were GvH clones, some of which were first observed in ileum or blood.

Germline lookup yields CDR1 SGHAT and CDR2 FQNNGV. Between the trimmed V and J ends, which lost 3 bases and 9 bases, there was a span of 9 bases. The CDR3 totals 12 residues. This table comes from immunoSEQ multiplex PCR, and its TCRdb copy is limited to in-frame clones, with some not included. The repertoire consists of some 90,000 clones, with approximately 90% occurring once and the leading ten covering approximately 6%. The chain carries TRBV11-2 and TRBJ2-1; D is unclear. This material consisted of unstimulated CD8+ T cells sorted from spleen or lymph node cells, taken before intestinal transplant. This receptor was taken from a human donor who received an intestinal transplant. CDR3 sequence reads: CASSFFLGEQFF. The CDR3 coding sequence is TGTGCCAGCAGCTTTTTTTTGGGTGAGCAGTTCTTC.